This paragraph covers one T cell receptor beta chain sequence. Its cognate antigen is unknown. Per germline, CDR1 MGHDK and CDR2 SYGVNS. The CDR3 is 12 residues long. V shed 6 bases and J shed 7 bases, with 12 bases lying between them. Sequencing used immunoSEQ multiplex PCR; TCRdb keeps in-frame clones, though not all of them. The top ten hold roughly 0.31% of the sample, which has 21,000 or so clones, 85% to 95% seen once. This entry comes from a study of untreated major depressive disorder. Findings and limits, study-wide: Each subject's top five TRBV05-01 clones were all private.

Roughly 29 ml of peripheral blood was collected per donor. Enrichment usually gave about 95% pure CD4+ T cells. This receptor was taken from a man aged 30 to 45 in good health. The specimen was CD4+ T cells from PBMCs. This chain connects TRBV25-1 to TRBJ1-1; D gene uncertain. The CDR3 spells CASREALGEAFF. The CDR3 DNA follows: TGTGCCAGCAGGGAGGCCCTGGGTGAAGCTTTCTTT.